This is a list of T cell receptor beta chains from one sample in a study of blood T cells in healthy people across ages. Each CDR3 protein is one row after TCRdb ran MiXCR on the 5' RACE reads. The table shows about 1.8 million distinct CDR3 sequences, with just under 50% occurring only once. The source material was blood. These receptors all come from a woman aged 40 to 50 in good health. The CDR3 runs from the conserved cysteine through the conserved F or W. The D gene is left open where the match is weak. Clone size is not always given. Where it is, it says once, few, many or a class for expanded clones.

CDR3nt: TGTGCCAGTGCCCCGGGACAGGGAATACATGAGCAGTTCTTC
CDR3aa: CASAPGQGIHEQFF
j_gene: TRBJ2-1
d_gene: TRBD1
abundance: once
v_gene: TRBV18

CDR3nt: TGTGCCAGCAGCCAAGATCCACAGGGGGTGAACACTGAAGCTTTCTTT
CDR3aa: CASSQDPQGVNTEAFF
j_gene: TRBJ1-1
d_gene: TRBD1
abundance: -
v_gene: TRBV4-2

CDR3nt: TGCGCCAGCAGCGACAGGGGTTCGGCAGATACGCAGTATTTT
CDR3aa: CASSDRGSADTQYF
j_gene: TRBJ2-3
d_gene: TRBD1
abundance: -
v_gene: TRBV5-1

CDR3nt: TGTGCCAGCAGTTACTCACCAGGGGGGGCCGGGGAGCAGTACTTC
CDR3aa: CASSYSPGGAGEQYF
j_gene: TRBJ2-4
d_gene: -
abundance: -
v_gene: TRBV6-5

CDR3nt: TGTGCCAGCAGCCGAGTGGGGGGGGACTACAATGAGCAGTTCTTC
CDR3aa: CASSRVGGDYNEQFF
j_gene: TRBJ2-1
d_gene: TRBD2
abundance: -
v_gene: TRBV12-3/TRBV12-4

CDR3nt: TGTGCCAGCGCCGGGCTAGCGGGGGGGAGCTCCTACAATGAGCAGTTCTTC
CDR3aa: CASAGLAGGSSYNEQFF
j_gene: TRBJ2-1
d_gene: TRBD2
abundance: -
v_gene: TRBV6-6

CDR3nt: TGTGCCAGCAGCCGACTAGCTGTATCCTACAATGAGCAGTTCTTC
CDR3aa: CASSRLAVSYNEQFF
j_gene: TRBJ2-1
d_gene: TRBD2
abundance: -
v_gene: TRBV3-1

CDR3nt: TGTGCCAGCAGTTATTACGGACCCCAAGAGACCCAGTACTTC
CDR3aa: CASSYYGPQETQYF
j_gene: TRBJ2-5
d_gene: -
abundance: few
v_gene: TRBV6-5

CDR3nt: TGTGCCAGCAGCCAAGATCTACTGGGAGGCGGCTATGGCTACACCTTC
CDR3aa: CASSQDLLGGGYGYTF
j_gene: TRBJ1-2
d_gene: -
abundance: few
v_gene: TRBV4-2

CDR3nt: TGTGCCAGCCGGTTGGGGCATAACAATGAGCAGTTCTTC
CDR3aa: CASRLGHNNEQFF
j_gene: TRBJ2-1
d_gene: -
abundance: -
v_gene: TRBV2

CDR3nt: TGTGCCAGCAGCCAAGATCCCGGCAGGACTGGGGCCAACGTCCTGACTTTC
CDR3aa: CASSQDPGRTGANVLTF
j_gene: TRBJ2-6
d_gene: -
abundance: -
v_gene: TRBV3-1

CDR3nt: TGCAGTGTGCAGGGGGGACTAGGGCGACAGGATACGCAGTATTTT
CDR3aa: CSVQGGLGRQDTQYF
j_gene: TRBJ2-3
d_gene: -
abundance: -
v_gene: TRBV20-1

CDR3nt: TGTGCCAGCAGCCGGGACAGGGAAAAGCACGAGCAGTACTTC
CDR3aa: CASSRDREKHEQYF
j_gene: TRBJ2-7
d_gene: TRBD1
abundance: -
v_gene: TRBV27

CDR3nt: TGTGCCATCCTGAACCTAGGGGGTGAGCAGTTCTTC
CDR3aa: CAILNLGGEQFF
j_gene: TRBJ2-1
d_gene: -
abundance: few
v_gene: TRBV6-2/TRBV6-3

CDR3nt: TGCGCCAGCAGCCAAGAAATGGCAGTTGCCTACGAGCAGTACTTC
CDR3aa: CASSQEMAVAYEQYF
j_gene: TRBJ2-7
d_gene: -
abundance: -
v_gene: TRBV4-3

CDR3nt: TGTGCCAGCAGACCCCGGGACACCATTGCAGCCAAAAACATTCAGTACTTC
CDR3aa: CASRPRDTIAAKNIQYF
j_gene: TRBJ2-4
d_gene: -
abundance: -
v_gene: TRBV6-2/TRBV6-3

CDR3nt: TGTGCCAGCAGCTTAGCTGGGTCTCGGGAGCAGTACTTC
CDR3aa: CASSLAGSREQYF
j_gene: TRBJ2-7
d_gene: -
abundance: many
v_gene: TRBV7-2

CDR3nt: TGTGCCAGCAGGGAAGCTAGCTCCTCCAAAAACATTCAGTACTTC
CDR3aa: CASREASSSKNIQYF
j_gene: TRBJ2-4
d_gene: -
abundance: few
v_gene: TRBV27

CDR3nt: TGTGCCAGCAGCGGGGGCCGGGGCTATGAGCAGTTCTTC
CDR3aa: CASSGGRGYEQFF
j_gene: TRBJ2-1
d_gene: -
abundance: -
v_gene: TRBV7-9

CDR3nt: TGTGCCAGCAGACTTTCCGGGGGCGGAATGGCAGATACGCAGTATTTT
CDR3aa: CASRLSGGGMADTQYF
j_gene: TRBJ2-3
d_gene: -
abundance: -
v_gene: TRBV7-6

CDR3nt: TGTGCCAGTAGTCTGCAGGGAATGGCGCAGTATTTT
CDR3aa: CASSLQGMAQYF
j_gene: TRBJ2-3
d_gene: -
abundance: few
v_gene: TRBV19

CDR3nt: TGTGCCAGCAGTTTTTCGATGGCGGGTGATAGTCAGCCCCAGCATTTT
CDR3aa: CASSFSMAGDSQPQHF
j_gene: TRBJ1-5
d_gene: -
abundance: -
v_gene: TRBV28

CDR3nt: TGTGCCACCAGCAGAGATGCCCGGGGTCAACCAGATACGCAGTATTTT
CDR3aa: CATSRDARGQPDTQYF
j_gene: TRBJ2-3
d_gene: -
abundance: -
v_gene: TRBV15

CDR3nt: TGTGCCAGCAGCTTACCTAGCGTAGCCTACGAGCAGTACTTC
CDR3aa: CASSLPSVAYEQYF
j_gene: TRBJ2-7
d_gene: -
abundance: -
v_gene: TRBV13

CDR3nt: TGCAGTGCTAGCCCCGGGCGTCGGGGCGAATCACCCCTCCACTTT
CDR3aa: CSASPGRRGESPLHF
j_gene: TRBJ1-6
d_gene: -
abundance: -
v_gene: TRBV20-1

CDR3nt: TGCAGTGCTAGACGTCCCGGGACAGGGGAAGAGACCCAGTACTTC
CDR3aa: CSARRPGTGEETQYF
j_gene: TRBJ2-5
d_gene: TRBD1
abundance: -
v_gene: TRBV20-1

CDR3nt: TGTGCCAGCAGCCAAGATGGTTCCCGGACAGGTGGGGGATATAATGAAAAACTGTTTTTT
CDR3aa: CASSQDGSRTGGGYNEKLFF
j_gene: TRBJ1-4
d_gene: TRBD1
abundance: -
v_gene: TRBV4-2

CDR3nt: TGTGCCAGCAGCCCCTTGACAGTCGTTCGGTACTTC
CDR3aa: CASSPLTVVRYF
j_gene: TRBJ2-4
d_gene: -
abundance: -
v_gene: TRBV7-2

CDR3nt: TGTGCCACCAGCAGAGTCCAGGGAGTCTACGAGCAGTACTTC
CDR3aa: CATSRVQGVYEQYF
j_gene: TRBJ2-7
d_gene: -
abundance: -
v_gene: TRBV15